The 4 T cell receptor beta chains given below trace back to one sample, sequenced in a study of blood T cell repertoires in COVID-19. Repertoires were generated with immunoSEQ multiplex PCR, while TCRdb's copy carries only in-frame clones and drops some. The table has about 86,000 clones, roughly 88% seen once; the top ten hold 30% to 35%. Sequences were obtained from peripheral blood. The receptors were gathered from a woman of 80 years or more with active or convalescent COVID-19.

The chain is built from TRBV4-2 and TRBJ2-7, with 10 bases aligning to TRBD1. Germline-derived CDR1 and CDR2 are LGHNA and YNFKEQ. The CDR3 loop spans 15 amino acids. The V segment lost 2 bases and the J segment 2 bases; nucleotides outside the gene matches: 3. CDR3 residues: CASSQPGQGTYEQYF. The CDR3 DNA reads TGTGCCAGCAGCCAACCGGGACAGGGGACCTACGAGCAGTACTTC.

Only one count was recorded for this clone. This chain connects TRBV5-1 to TRBJ1-3; 8 bases map to TRBD1. The CDR3 loop spans 15 amino acids. The V gene's germline CDR1 is SGHRS and CDR2 YFSETQ. The V segment lost 4 bases and the J segment 2 bases; nucleotides outside the gene matches: 5. The CDR3 loop is CASSPVTGAGNTIYF. Here the CDR3 DNA reads TGCGCCAGCAGCCCGGTGACAGGGGCTGGAAACACCATATATTTT.

The chain recombines TRBV18 with TRBJ1-1, with D unclear. V was clipped by 3 bases and J by 4 bases, with 9 bases between them. This CDR3 region has 13 residues. Germline CDR1 is KGHSH and CDR2 is LQKENI. CDR3 coding DNA: TGTGCCAGCTCACCGGATCAGGTCACTGAAGCTTTCTTT. This sequence encodes CASSPDQVTEAFF.

The V and J genes are TRBV6-5 and TRBJ1-3; TRBD1 is a possible D gene (5 bases). The CDR3 totals 16 residues. The V and J ends lost 2 bases and 3 bases respectively, with 14 bases between them. CDR1 MNHEY and CDR2 SVGAGI come from the germline V gene. Here the CDR3 reads CASSYRPRGGGNTIYF. The CDR3 coding sequence is TGTGCCAGCAGTTACAGACCCCGGGGGGGTGGAAACACCATATATTTT.